This T cell receptor beta chain originates from a study of glioma-infiltrating T cells. Study-wide findings and caveats: Above-expected tissue-blood divergence occurred in all gliomas, most in low-grade ones.

The iRepertoire nested amplicon-rescue multiplex PCR amplified TCR alpha and beta CDR3s from RNA. TCRdb recomputed calls from the multiplex PCR reads with MiXCR, one row per CDR3 protein. The sample has 160,000 or so distinct CDR3 sequences, roughly two fifths seen once. Trimming cost V 6 bases and J 4 bases, with 15 bases left between them. In germline, CDR1 is MNHNS, CDR2 SASEGT. The CDR3 contains 14 residues. On this clonotype: Its antigen is as yet unknown.

Sequencing was carried out using glioma tissue, nonneoplastic brain tissue, or PBMCs (not recorded which). The sequence was obtained from a human donor with low-grade glioma or glioblastoma, undergoing nonglioma brain surgery, or in good health (not recorded which). The chain combines TRBV6-1 with TRBJ2-5; D gene ambiguous. The CDR3 region has the DNA TGTGCCAGCAGCTTGGAGTCGAACCGAGAGACCCAGTACTTC. It translates to CASSLESNRETQYF.